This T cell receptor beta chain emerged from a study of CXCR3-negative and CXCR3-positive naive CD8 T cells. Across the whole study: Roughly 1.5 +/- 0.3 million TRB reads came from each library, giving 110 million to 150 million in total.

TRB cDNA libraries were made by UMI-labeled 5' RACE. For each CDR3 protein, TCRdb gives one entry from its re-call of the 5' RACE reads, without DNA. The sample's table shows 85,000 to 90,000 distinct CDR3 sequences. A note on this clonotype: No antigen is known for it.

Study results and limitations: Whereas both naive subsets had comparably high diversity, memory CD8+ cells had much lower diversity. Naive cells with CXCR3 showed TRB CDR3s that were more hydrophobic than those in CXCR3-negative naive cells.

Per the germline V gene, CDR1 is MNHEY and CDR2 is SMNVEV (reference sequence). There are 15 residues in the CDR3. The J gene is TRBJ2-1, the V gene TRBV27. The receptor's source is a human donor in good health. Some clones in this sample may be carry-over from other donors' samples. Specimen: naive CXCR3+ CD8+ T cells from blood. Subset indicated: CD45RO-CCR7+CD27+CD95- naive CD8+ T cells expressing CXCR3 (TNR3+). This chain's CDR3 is CASSLKGESYNEQFF.